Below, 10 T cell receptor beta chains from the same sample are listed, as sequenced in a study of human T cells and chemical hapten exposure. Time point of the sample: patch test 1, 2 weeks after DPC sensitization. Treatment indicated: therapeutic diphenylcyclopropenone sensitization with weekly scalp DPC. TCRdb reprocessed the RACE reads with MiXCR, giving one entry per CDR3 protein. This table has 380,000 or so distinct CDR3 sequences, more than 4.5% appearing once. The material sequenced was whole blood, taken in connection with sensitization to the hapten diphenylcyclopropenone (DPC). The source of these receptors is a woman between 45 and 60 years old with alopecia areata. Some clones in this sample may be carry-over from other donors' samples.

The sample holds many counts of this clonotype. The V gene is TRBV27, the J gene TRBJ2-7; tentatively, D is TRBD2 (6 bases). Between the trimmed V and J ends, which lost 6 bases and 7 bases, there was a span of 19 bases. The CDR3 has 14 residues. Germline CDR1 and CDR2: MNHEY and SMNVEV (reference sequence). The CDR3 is CASRTGTLNGEQYF. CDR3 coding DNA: TGTGCCAGCAGGACCGGGACTCTCAACGGGGAGCAGTACTTC.

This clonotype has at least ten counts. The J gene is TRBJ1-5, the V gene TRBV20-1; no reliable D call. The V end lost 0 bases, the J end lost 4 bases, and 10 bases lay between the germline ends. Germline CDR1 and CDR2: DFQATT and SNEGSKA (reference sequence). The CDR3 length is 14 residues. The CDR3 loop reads CSARDRPGNQPQHF. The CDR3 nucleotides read TGCAGTGCTAGAGATCGCCCGGGGAATCAGCCCCAGCATTTT.

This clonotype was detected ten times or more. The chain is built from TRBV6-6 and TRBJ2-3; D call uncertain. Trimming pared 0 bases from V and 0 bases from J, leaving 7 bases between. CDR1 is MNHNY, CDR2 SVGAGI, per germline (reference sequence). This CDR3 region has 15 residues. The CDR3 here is CASSYSSASTDTQYF. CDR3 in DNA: TGTGCCAGCAGTTACTCGAGTGCTAGCACAGATACGCAGTATTTT.

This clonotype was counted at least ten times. The CDR3 DNA is TGTGCCAGCAGCGTAGCTCCGAGCCCCCACGAGCAGTACTTC. Translation gives CASSVAPSPHEQYF. This chain connects TRBV9 to TRBJ2-7, with D unclear. CDR1 and CDR2 from the germline V gene are SGDLS and YYNGEE. The germline V and J ends were trimmed by 0 bases and 5 bases, with 12 bases remaining between them. The CDR3 loop spans 14 amino acids.

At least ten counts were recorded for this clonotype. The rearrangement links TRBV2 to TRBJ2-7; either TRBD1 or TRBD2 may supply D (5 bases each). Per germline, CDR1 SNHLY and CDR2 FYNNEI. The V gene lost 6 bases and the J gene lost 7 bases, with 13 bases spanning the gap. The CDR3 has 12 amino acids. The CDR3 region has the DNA TGTGCCAGCAGCCCGGACACGGGGGAGCAGTACTTC. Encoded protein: CASSPDTGEQYF.

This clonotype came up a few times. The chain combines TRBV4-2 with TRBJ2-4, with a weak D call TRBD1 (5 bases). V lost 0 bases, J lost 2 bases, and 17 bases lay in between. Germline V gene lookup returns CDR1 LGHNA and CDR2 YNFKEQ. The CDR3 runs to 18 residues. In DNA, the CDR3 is TGTGCCAGCAGCCAAGATGAACAGGCTAAATCGACCAAAAACATTCAGTACTTC. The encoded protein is CASSQDEQAKSTKNIQYF.

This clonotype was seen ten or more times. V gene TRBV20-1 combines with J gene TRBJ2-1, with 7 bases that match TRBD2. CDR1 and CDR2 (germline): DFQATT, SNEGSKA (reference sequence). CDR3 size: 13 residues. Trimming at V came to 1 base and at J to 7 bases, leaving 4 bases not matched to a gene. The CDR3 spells CSARAPGGNEQFF. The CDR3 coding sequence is TGCAGTGCTAGAGCACCGGGGGGAAATGAGCAGTTCTTC.

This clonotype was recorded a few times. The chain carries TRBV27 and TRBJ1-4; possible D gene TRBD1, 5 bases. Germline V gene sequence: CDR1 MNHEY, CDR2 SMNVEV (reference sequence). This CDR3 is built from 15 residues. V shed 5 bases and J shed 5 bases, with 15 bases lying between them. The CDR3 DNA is TGTGCCAGCAGTGCAACGGGACCTCAGAATGAAAAACTGTTTTTT. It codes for CASSATGPQNEKLFF.

The CDR3 DNA reads TGTGCCAGCAGTGAAGTCGTGGATACGCAGTATTTT. This codes for CASSEVVDTQYF. The rearrangement joins TRBV6-1 to TRBJ2-3; D not certain. Germline loops: CDR1 MNHNS, CDR2 SASEGT. CDR3 length: 12 amino acids. With 1 base removed from V and 6 bases from J, the gap between germline ends came to 5 bases.

The CDR3 DNA follows: TGTGCCAGCAGTACCCCCGGAGGGAGCTCCTACAATGAGCAGTTCTTC. Translation: CASSTPGGSSYNEQFF. This chain uses TRBV28 with TRBJ2-1; a weak D match, TRBD2 (6 bases). The germline V and J ends were trimmed by 5 bases and 0 bases, with 14 bases remaining between them. Per germline, CDR1 MDHEN and CDR2 SYDVKM. CDR3 length: 16 residues.